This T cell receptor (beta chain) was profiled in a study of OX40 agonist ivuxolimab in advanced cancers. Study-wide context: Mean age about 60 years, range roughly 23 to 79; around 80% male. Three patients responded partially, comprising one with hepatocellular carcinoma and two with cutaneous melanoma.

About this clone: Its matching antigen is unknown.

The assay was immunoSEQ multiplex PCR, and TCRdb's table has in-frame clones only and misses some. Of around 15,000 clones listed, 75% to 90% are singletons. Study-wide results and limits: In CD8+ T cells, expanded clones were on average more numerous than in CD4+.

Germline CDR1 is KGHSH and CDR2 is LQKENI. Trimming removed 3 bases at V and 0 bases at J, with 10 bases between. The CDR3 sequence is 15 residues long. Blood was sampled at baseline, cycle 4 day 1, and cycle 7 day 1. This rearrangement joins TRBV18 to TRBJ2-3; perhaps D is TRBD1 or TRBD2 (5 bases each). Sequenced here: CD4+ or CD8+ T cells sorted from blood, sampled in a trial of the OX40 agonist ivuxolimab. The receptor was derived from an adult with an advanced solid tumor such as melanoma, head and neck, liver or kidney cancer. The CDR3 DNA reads TGTGCCAGCTCACCGGTCGGGGCTAGCACAGATACGCAGTATTTT. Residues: CASSPVGASTDTQYF. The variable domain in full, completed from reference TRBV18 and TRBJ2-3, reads NAGVMQNPRHLVRRRGQEARLRCSPMKGHSHVYWYRQLPEEGLKFMVYLQKENIIDESGMPKERFSAEFPKEGPSILRIQQVVRGDSAAYFCASSPVGASTDTQYFGPGTRLTVL.